This T cell receptor (beta chain) came from a study of cytomegalovirus exposure and HLA in healthy donors. The study's findings and limits: The study put 150 to 200 TCR beta chains on its list as cytomegalovirus-associated.

The trim removed 6 bases at V and 0 bases at J, leaving 5 bases unmatched. Looked up from germline, CDR1 is MNHNS and CDR2 is SASEGT. This CDR3 has 15 amino acids. Remarks on this clone: No antigen is known for it.

PCR was performed using 60 Vbeta and 13 Jbeta primers. Profiling relied on immunoSEQ multiplex PCR, and the TCRdb table lists in-frame clones only, not all of them. This sample has about 120,000 clones, with 75% to 90% found just once. Each donor's status was that of a healthy bone marrow donor. Sequenced material: PBMCs. The chain carries TRBV6-1 and TRBJ1-5; 7 bases line up with TRBD1. The sequence derives from a man aged 30 to 45 in good health and CMV-seropositive. CDR3 loop: CASRGGTDSNQPQHF. The CDR3 nucleotides are TGTGCCAGCAGAGGAGGGACAGATAGCAATCAGCCCCAGCATTTT.